These 18 T cell receptor beta chains originate from one sample sequenced in a study of OX40 agonist ivuxolimab in advanced cancers. The receptor library was made with the immunoSEQ multiplex PCR assay. TCRdb limited this immuneACCESS table to in-frame rearrangements with V and J called. A share of clones is missing; checked studies link under half to unresolved V genes, and the rest is unexplained. For this sample there are about 52,000 clones; roughly nine tenths appear just once. The top ten hold 6.5% to 7.5% of the sample. The source material was CD4+ or CD8+ T cells sorted from blood, sampled in a trial of the OX40 agonist ivuxolimab. The origin of the receptors is an adult with an advanced solid tumor such as melanoma, head and neck, liver or kidney cancer.

CDR3 loop: CASSLRATTSTDTQYF. The CDR3 DNA follows: TGCGCCAGCAGCTTGAGGGCAACAACTAGCACAGATACGCAGTATTTT. The chain has TRBV5-1 and TRBJ2-3; D uncertain. Trimming removed 1 base at V and 0 bases at J, with 12 bases between. Germline-derived CDR1 and CDR2 are SGHRS and YFSETQ. The CDR3 is made up of 16 amino acids. Drawing the rest from reference TRBV5-1 and TRBJ2-3, the complete variable domain is KAGVTQTPRYLIKTRGQQVTLSCSPISGHRSVSWYQQTPGQGLQFLFEYFSETQRNKGNFPGRFSGRQFSNSRSEMNVSTLELGDSALYLCASSLRATTSTDTQYFGPGTRLTVL.

This chain links TRBV18 with TRBJ1-3; D remains unclear. Germline-derived CDR1 and CDR2 are KGHSH and LQKENI. The CDR3 totals 15 residues. V lost 3 bases and J 3 bases, leaving 12 bases between the germline ends. In nucleotides, the CDR3 is TGTGCCAGCTCACCTAGGGCGGTAAATGGAAACACCATATATTTT. The encoded protein is CASSPRAVNGNTIYF.

CDR3 region: CASSYSDSVYEQYF. Here the CDR3 DNA reads TGTGCCAGCAGTTACTCAGATTCCGTCTACGAGCAGTACTTC. The rearrangement uses TRBV6-6 and TRBJ2-7; D call uncertain. The CDR3 is 14 residues long. Trimming took 0 bases from V and 3 from J, leaving 9 bases between them. Germline V gene lookup returns CDR1 MNHNY and CDR2 SVGAGI (reference sequence).

V is TRBV18 and J is TRBJ1-1; 7 positions agree with TRBD1. Germline V gene lookup returns CDR1 KGHSH and CDR2 LQKENI. This CDR3 region has 13 residues. V shed 2 bases and J 9 bases; nucleotides not matched to a gene: 6. CDR3 sequence reads: CASSPITGAKAFF. The CDR3 region has the DNA TGTGCCAGCTCACCAATTACAGGGGCCAAAGCTTTCTTT.

This clone was found once. V and J are TRBV6-5 and TRBJ1-2; the D is unclear. The V gene's germline CDR1 is MNHEY and CDR2 SVGAGI. With 0 bases removed from V and 0 bases from J, the gap between germline ends came to 11 bases. CDR3 size: 16 residues. The CDR3 nucleotides read TGTGCCAGCAGTTACTCCTGGACCGTAGCTAACTATGGCTACACCTTC. Encoded protein: CASSYSWTVANYGYTF.

The chain carries TRBV9 and TRBJ1-1; D gene ambiguous. Trimming stripped 3 bases from V and 5 bases from J, with 14 bases between. CDR3 size: 14 residues. Germline lookup yields CDR1 SGDLS and CDR2 YYNGEE. CDR3 loop: CASSEGPLSTEAFF. Here the CDR3 DNA reads TGTGCCAGCAGCGAAGGACCTCTGAGTACTGAAGCTTTCTTT.

The genes are TRBV25-1 and TRBJ2-5; D is undetermined. This CDR3 has 14 residues. The V end was cut by 0 bases, the J end by 4 bases, with 9 bases between. Per germline, CDR1 MGHDK and CDR2 SYGVNS. In nucleotides, the CDR3 is TGTGCCAGCAGTGAATACGGGCTTGGAGAGACCCAGTACTTC. Amino acids: CASSEYGLGETQYF.

The J gene is TRBJ2-7, the V gene TRBV6-5; possible D gene TRBD2, 5 bases. CDR3 length: 15 amino acids. Deletions cut 6 bases from V and 5 bases from J, with 20 bases between. Per the germline V gene, CDR1 is MNHEY and CDR2 is SVGAGI. The CDR3: CASSPILSGIHEQYF. The CDR3 nucleotides read TGTGCCAGCAGCCCAATTCTCTCGGGGATCCACGAGCAGTACTTC.

This clone was counted only a few times. This sequence joins TRBV5-1 and TRBJ1-4; tentative D call: TRBD1 (5 bases). The V end was cut by 4 bases, the J end by 0 bases, with 10 bases between. The CDR3 is 15 residues long. Germline loops: CDR1 SGHRS, CDR2 YFSETQ. This CDR3 reads CASSTDTSTNEKLFF. The CDR3 nucleotides read TGCGCCAGCAGCACGGACACCTCAACTAATGAAAAACTGTTTTTT.

The chain is built from TRBV5-1 and TRBJ2-3, with D uncertain. This CDR3 has 13 amino acids. The V and J ends lost 2 bases and 2 bases respectively, with 6 bases between them. CDR1 is SGHRS and CDR2 is YFSETQ in the germline V gene. In DNA, the CDR3 is TGCGCCAGCAGCTTTACCCACACAGATACGCAGTATTTT. This encodes CASSFTHTDTQYF.

The rearrangement uses TRBV6-1 and TRBJ2-3, with D hard to call. This CDR3 comprises 16 residues. The germline V and J ends were trimmed by 3 bases and 4 bases, with 17 bases remaining between them. Germline lookup yields CDR1 MNHNS and CDR2 SASEGT. CDR3: CASSERMNSFPDTQYF. In nucleotides, the CDR3 is TGTGCCAGCAGTGAGAGAATGAATAGCTTCCCAGATACGCAGTATTTT.

This chain uses TRBV2 with TRBJ2-5, with D possibly TRBD1 on 5 matching bases. Trimming left V 8 bases short and J 5 bases short, with 12 bases between. This CDR3 comprises 12 residues. Germline values: CDR1 SNHLY, CDR2 FYNNEI. CDR3 protein: CASLQGRETQYF. The CDR3 coding sequence is TGTGCCAGCCTCCAGGGTAGGGAGACCCAGTACTTC.

This rearrangement joins TRBV19 to TRBJ1-6; 7 bases agree with TRBD1. Looked up from germline, CDR1 is LNHDA and CDR2 is SQIVND (reference sequence). The CDR3 spans 15 residues. V was pared by 4 bases and J by 10 bases, with 10 bases of the junction left unmatched. The CDR3 DNA follows: TGTGCCAGTAGTACCCGACAGGGCACAGGATCACCCCTCCACTTT. Protein sequence: CASSTRQGTGSPLHF.

J is TRBJ2-3 and V is TRBV10-1, with 8 bases aligning to TRBD2. J gave up 4 bases and V 6 bases, and 3 bases lay outside the gene matches. The CDR3 sequence is 13 residues long. Germline lookup yields CDR1 WNHNN and CDR2 SYGVQD (reference sequence). DNA of the CDR3: TGCGCCAGCAGCCCGGGGGGGTCAGATACGCAGTATTTT. Encoded protein: CASSPGGSDTQYF.

This rearrangement joins TRBV5-1 to TRBJ2-7; TRBD2 matches 9 bases. The germline V gene encodes CDR1 SGHRS and CDR2 YFSETQ. Trimming cost V 2 bases and J 9 bases; bases outside gene matches: 9. There are 14 residues in the CDR3. CDR3 sequence (DNA): TGCGCCAGCAGCTTAGCGGGGCAGGGACTAGCGCAGTACTTC. It encodes CASSLAGQGLAQYF.

V and J are TRBV5-1 and TRBJ2-2, with D hard to call. The CDR3 spans 13 residues. Looked up from germline, CDR1 is SGHRS and CDR2 is YFSETQ. The V gene lost 7 bases and the J gene lost 3 bases, with 10 bases spanning the gap. CDR3 loop: CASRPADTGELFF. DNA for the CDR3: TGCGCCAGCCGGCCCGCGGACACCGGGGAGCTGTTTTTT.

The chain combines TRBV5-8 with TRBJ1-4; D not certain. The CDR3 contains 12 residues. Trimming removed 0 bases at V and 8 bases at J, with 5 bases between. The germline V gene has CDR1 SGHTS and CDR2 YDEGEE. CDR3 region: CASSLGGEKLFF. DNA for the CDR3: TGTGCCAGCAGCTTGGGCGGGGAAAAACTGTTTTTT.

For this clone: One junction end does not reproduce the germline sequence, and a read error may be involved. The sample holds other DNA sequences that translate to the same CDR3. Here the CDR3 reads CASSAMDSVGNGYTF. In DNA form, the CDR3 reads TGCGCCAGTAGTGCCATGGACAGCGTTGGGAATGGCTACACCTTC. This rearrangement joins TRBV19 to TRBJ1-2; D perhaps matches TRBD1 (6 bases). This CDR3 spans 15 amino acids. CDR1 and CDR2 (germline): LNHDA, SQIVND (reference sequence).